What follows is one TCR beta chain and its context. These data originate in a study of blood T cell repertoires in COVID-19. About the study: Donors in the United States, Italy and Spain gave samples during acute or convalescent COVID-19. T cells, B-cell-depleted T cells, or PBMCs supplied cDNA or gDNA.

This CDR3 is built from 14 residues. CDR1 KGHSH and CDR2 LQKENI come from the germline V gene. The V gene lost 2 bases and the J gene lost 0 bases, with 8 bases spanning the gap. Authors' analysis steps: The authors estimated nucleated cell counts from reference gene primer amplification. Assay used: immunoSEQ multiplex PCR; TCRdb lists only in-frame clones, some missing. V and J calls plus clone size are reproduced from that table; the DNA served to infer D and trimming. The sample has about 130,000 clones; 70% to 90% are singletons. Sequenced: peripheral blood. The receptor's source is a man over 45 with acute or convalescent COVID-19. The chain combines TRBV18 with TRBJ2-7; D possibly corresponds to TRBD1 (6 bases). The CDR3 DNA reads as TGTGCCAGCTCACCATTGGACAGCTCCTACGAGCAGTACTTC. Its translation: CASSPLDSSYEQYF.